This record concerns one T cell receptor beta chain sequence. The data belong to a study of blood T cell repertoires in COVID-19. The CDR3 extends over 18 amino acids. Trimming cost V 4 bases and J 5 bases, with 27 bases left between them. CDR1 and CDR2 (germline): SGHRS, YFSETQ. This table comes from immunoSEQ multiplex PCR, and its TCRdb copy is limited to in-frame clones, with some not included. The sample holds about 42,000 clones, around 89% seen once. The genes are TRBV5-1 and TRBJ2-5; TRBD2 is a possible D gene (6 bases). The sequenced material came from peripheral blood. The sequence derives from a human donor in a cohort sampled during active COVID-19. CDR3 sequence reads: CASSTGVLYQGLGETQYF. CDR3 DNA sequence: TGCGCCAGCAGCACGGGGGTCCTCTACCAGGGACTCGGGGAGACCCAGTACTTC.